The rows below give T cell receptor beta chains drawn from one sample of a study of cytomegalovirus exposure and HLA in healthy donors. Sequencing used immunoSEQ multiplex PCR; TCRdb keeps in-frame clones, though not all of them. The sample includes fewer than 150,000 clones, nearly 80% seen only once; the top ten take approximately 5.1%. The material sequenced was PBMCs. These receptors all stem from a male donor in good health and CMV-seronegative. CDR3s include the opening cysteine and the closing phenylalanine or tryptophan. The D gene is left open where the match is weak. Not all rows give a size; the values are once, few, many and, for expanded clones, a class.

TRBJ1-4 - TRBV21-1 - TGTGCCAGCAGCAAAGCGGGGGGAAAACTGTTTTTT CASSKAGGKLFF
TRBJ2-1 - TRBV7-2 - TGTGCCAGCAGCTCTAACCCCTTAAGAGGGTTCTTC CASSSNPLRGFF
TRBJ1-2 TRBD1 TRBV9 - TGTGCCAGCAGCCAATCTTCCGGGACAGGGGTTTATGGCTACACCTTC CASSQSSGTGVYGYTF
TRBJ2-7 TRBD2 TRBV7-2 - TGTGCCAGCAGCTCCATCGCGGGAGTAGCCTACGAGCAGTACTTC CASSSIAGVAYEQYF
TRBJ1-6 - TRBV2 - TGTGCCAGCTCCGGTACAGAGTCCTATAATTCACCCCTCCACTTT CASSGTESYNSPLHF
TRBJ1-1 - TRBV5-5 - TGTGCCAGCAGCTTAGGGCTATCGGGGGTGAACACTGAAGCTTTCTTT CASSLGLSGVNTEAFF
TRBJ1-2 - TRBV18 - TGTGCCAGCTCATCAGAGGGCTACTATGGCTACACCTTC CASSSEGYYGYTF
TRBJ2-5 TRBD2 TRBV4-2 - TGTGCCGGCAGCCAAGATGGAAGTAGCGGGGGGGCTATGGAGACCCAGTACTTC CAGSQDGSSGGAMETQYF
TRBJ2-7 - TRBV12-5 - TGTGCTAGTGGTAGGTCCGGACAGTTCTACTCCTACGAGCAGTACTTC CASGRSGQFYSYEQYF
TRBJ1-1 - TRBV30 - TGTGCCTGGAGTGGGGGCAGGGGAGATGAAGCTTTCTTT CAWSGGRGDEAFF
TRBJ2-1 TRBD2 TRBV14 few TGTGCCAGCAGCCCTAGCGGGGGGTTATACAATGAGCAGTTCTTC CASSPSGGLYNEQFF
TRBJ2-7 TRBD1 TRBV11-2 - TGTGCCAGCAGCTTAGAATTAACAGGGGGCTACGAGCAGTACTTC CASSLELTGGYEQYF
TRBJ1-1 - TRBV15 - TGTGCCACCAGCAGAGTGGCAACGAACACTGAAGCTTTCTTT CATSRVATNTEAFF
TRBJ2-7 - TRBV14 - TGTGCCAGCAGCGGGGCATCCTACGAGCAGTACTTC CASSGASYEQYF
TRBJ2-3 - TRBV11-2 - TGTGCCAGCAGCTCAATACGAACTGCAGATACGCAGTATTTT CASSSIRTADTQYF
TRBJ2-5 TRBD1 TRBV5-1 - TGCGCCAGCAGCTTGGCAGGGACAGGGGGCATAAGGGGCGGAAAGAGGACCCAGTACTTC CASSLAGTGGIRGGKRTQYF
TRBJ2-7 - TRBV28 - TGTGCCAGCAGCCGAGAGGACAGATTCTACGAGCAGTACTTC CASSREDRFYEQYF
TRBJ2-3 TRBD2 TRBV5-5 - TGTGCCAGTGGACTAGCGGGGGGTGGGACAGATACGCAGTATTTT CASGLAGGGTDTQYF
TRBJ2-7 TRBD1 TRBV18 - TGTGCCAGCTCACCGGACAGGGCCTACGAGCAGTACTTC CASSPDRAYEQYF
TRBJ1-2 - TRBV2 - TGTGTCAGCGGATTGACATCGGGGATCGATGGCTACACCTTC CVSGLTSGIDGYTF
TRBJ2-7 - TRBV4-3 - TGCGCCAGCAGCCAAGATCCAGGCCACTCCTACGAGCAGTACTTC CASSQDPGHSYEQYF
TRBJ1-3 - TRBV30 - TGTGCCTGGAGTAGGTGGGGGCGAGACACCATATATTTT CAWSRWGRDTIYF
TRBJ2-5 - TRBV27 - TGTGCCAGCAGCCCTGACAGGGCGGGGAGGCAAGAGACCCAGTACTTC CASSPDRAGRQETQYF
TRBJ1-4 - TRBV19 - TGTGCCAGTAGTATAGAGTACTGGGGCTCTAATGAAAAACTGTTTTTT CASSIEYWGSNEKLFF
TRBJ1-1 - TRBV11-2 - TGTGCCAGCAGTAGAGGACAGCAGTTGAACACTGAAGCTTTCTTT CASSRGQQLNTEAFF
TRBJ2-5 - TRBV7-2 - TGTGCCAGCAGCTTGTGGGGAGGCGAGACCCAGTACTTC CASSLWGGETQYF
TRBJ2-3 TRBD1 TRBV19 - TGTGCCGCTAGACAGGGGGCGACAGATACGCAGTATTTT CAARQGATDTQYF
TRBJ2-5 TRBD1 TRBV5-6 - TGTGCCAGCAGCTGGGGACAGGGAGAGACCCAGTACTTC CASSWGQGETQYF
TRBJ1-2 TRBD1 TRBV19 - TGTGCCAGTAGTGAACAGGGGCCCTATGGCTACACCTTC CASSEQGPYGYTF
TRBJ2-5 - TRBV10-3 few TGTGCCATCAGTGGGGATCCGGGGTCGGAGACCCAGTACTTC CAISGDPGSETQYF
TRBJ2-3 - TRBV5-1 - TGCGCCAGCAGCTTGGAATTAGGGGTAGATACGCAGTATTTT CASSLELGVDTQYF
TRBJ2-7 TRBD2 TRBV11-1 - TGTGCCAGCAGCACCTCAGGGACTAGCTTCAGCGAGCAGTACTTC CASSTSGTSFSEQYF
TRBJ2-1 - TRBV9 - TGTGCCAGCAGCGTAGATGGGTCGGGACTTCAGTTCTTC CASSVDGSGLQFF
TRBJ2-7 - TRBV10-3 - TGTGCCATCAATGCGGAGGAGGGGTACGAGCAGTACTTC CAINAEEGYEQYF
TRBJ1-6 - TRBV6-5 few TGTGCCAGCAGTTACTCGATGGGTGGAGGTCATTCACCCCTCCACTTT CASSYSMGGGHSPLHF
TRBJ2-5 - TRBV5-1 - TGCGCCAGCAGCTTGTATCAGCGGGAGACCCAGTACTTC CASSLYQRETQYF
TRBJ2-6 - TRBV7-9 - TGTGCCACCGACAGGAACTCTGGGGCCAACGTCCTGACTTTC CATDRNSGANVLTF
TRBJ2-7 - TRBV7-2 - TGTGCCAGCAGCTTGGTAGGGGGGGCATCCGACGAGCAGTACTTC CASSLVGGASDEQYF
TRBJ2-2 TRBD1 TRBV6-6 few TGTGCCAGCAGAGCCGGGACAGGGGGAACCGGGGAGCTGTTTTTT CASRAGTGGTGELFF
TRBJ2-7 - TRBV2 - TGTGCCAGCAGTGTGACCACCTTGGAGGGGTACTTC CASSVTTLEGYF
TRBJ2-1 - TRBV7-9 - TGTGCCAGCAGCCCGATCGGACTAGCAGGGGGAAACAATGAGCAGTTCTTC CASSPIGLAGGNNEQFF
TRBJ2-1 - TRBV27 - TGTGCCAGCAGTCCAGACAGTTCCGTCGGGTACAATGAGCAGTTCTTC CASSPDSSVGYNEQFF
TRBJ2-4 - TRBV19 - TGTGCCAGTAGTATCATTTGGGAGACAAAAAACATTCAGTACTTC CASSIIWETKNIQYF
TRBJ1-1 - TRBV7-9 - TGTGCCAGCAGCTTAGTGTCGGAGGGAACTGAAGCTTTCTTT CASSLVSEGTEAFF
TRBJ1-5 - TRBV5-1 - TGCGCCAGCAGCTTGACAGGAAATTTCAATCAGCCCCAGCATTTT CASSLTGNFNQPQHF
TRBJ1-1 - TRBV5-4 - TGTGCCAGCAGAAGCCCCCGGGATCTGAACACTGAAGCTTTCTTT CASRSPRDLNTEAFF
TRBJ2-3 TRBD2 TRBV9 - TGTGCCAGCAGAAGCGGGGGGAGCACAGATACGCAGTATTTT CASRSGGSTDTQYF
TRBJ2-7 TRBD1 TRBV4-3 once TGCGCCAGCAGCCAGGCACAGGGGCACGAGCAGTACTTC CASSQAQGHEQYF
TRBJ2-5 TRBD1 TRBV30 few TGTGCCTGGAGTCCCGGGACAGGGAGAGAGACCCAGTACTTC CAWSPGTGRETQYF
TRBJ2-1 TRBD2 TRBV9 - TGTGCCAGCAGCGTAACGGGAGGAAAGGAGTTCTTC CASSVTGGKEFF
TRBJ1-5 - TRBV7-2 - TGTGCCAGCAGCTTAGCTGCAGAACCGCTACAGACCACTAGCAATCAGCCCCAGCATTTT CASSLAAEPLQTTSNQPQHF
TRBJ1-3 - TRBV9 - TGTGCCAGCAGCGTAGGCTACCAAACGACTGGAAACACCATATATTTT CASSVGYQTTGNTIYF
TRBJ1-1 TRBD1 TRBV30 - TGTGCCTGGGCCGGGACAGGGGAAGGAGCTTTCTTT CAWAGTGEGAFF
TRBJ1-2 - TRBV6-6 once TGTGCCAGCAGTTACCCAACACCCGCGGGGGGTGGCTACACCTTC CASSYPTPAGGGYTF
TRBJ2-7 TRBD1 TRBV5-8 - TGTGCCAGCAGCCCCGGGACAGGGGCCTACGAGCAGTACTTC CASSPGTGAYEQYF
TRBJ1-4 - TRBV7-6 once TGTGCCAGCACTCATGAAAAACTGTTTTTT CASTHEKLFF
TRBJ2-1 TRBD2 TRBV19 - TGTGCCAGTAGTATCAGCGGGGGGCCCTACAATGAGCAGTTCTTC CASSISGGPYNEQFF
TRBJ2-5 TRBD2 TRBV7-2 - TGTGCCAGCAGCCCTCGAATAGCGGGAAGGGGGACCCAGTACTTC CASSPRIAGRGTQYF